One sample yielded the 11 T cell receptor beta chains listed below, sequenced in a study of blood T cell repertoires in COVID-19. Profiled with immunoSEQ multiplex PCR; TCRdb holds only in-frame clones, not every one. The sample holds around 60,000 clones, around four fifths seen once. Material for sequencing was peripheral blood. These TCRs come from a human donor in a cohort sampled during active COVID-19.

The CDR3 region has the DNA TGTGCCAGCAGCGTACAGGGGGCGCCGGCTGGCTACACCTTC. Its protein product is CASSVQGAPAGYTF. V usage is TRBV9 and J usage is TRBJ1-2; 8 bases are a match to TRBD1. The CDR3 spans 14 residues. The V gene end was trimmed by 1 base and the J gene end by 7 bases; junction bases not matched to a gene: 6. Germline CDR1 and CDR2: SGDLS and YYNGEE.

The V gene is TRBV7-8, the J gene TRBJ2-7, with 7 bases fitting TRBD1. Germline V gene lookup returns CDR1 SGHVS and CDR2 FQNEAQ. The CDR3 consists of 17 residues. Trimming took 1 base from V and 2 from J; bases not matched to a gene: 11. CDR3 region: CASSLGGGRAYPYEQYF. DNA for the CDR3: TGTGCCAGCAGCTTAGGAGGGGGCCGGGCCTACCCCTACGAGCAGTACTTC.

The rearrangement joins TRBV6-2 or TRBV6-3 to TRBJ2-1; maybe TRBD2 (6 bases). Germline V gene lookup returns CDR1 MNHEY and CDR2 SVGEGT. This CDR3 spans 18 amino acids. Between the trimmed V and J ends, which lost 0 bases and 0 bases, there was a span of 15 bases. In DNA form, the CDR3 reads TGTGCCAGCAGTTACTCCCCTTGGAGGGAGAGCTCCTACAATGAGCAGTTCTTC. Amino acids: CASSYSPWRESSYNEQFF.

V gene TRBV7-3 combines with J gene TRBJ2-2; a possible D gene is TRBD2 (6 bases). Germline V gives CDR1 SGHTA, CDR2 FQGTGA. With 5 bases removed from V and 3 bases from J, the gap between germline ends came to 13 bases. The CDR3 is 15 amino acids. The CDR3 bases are TGTGCCAGCAGCCGCGGGGCCCCCGACACCGGGGAGCTGTTTTTT. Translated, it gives CASSRGAPDTGELFF.

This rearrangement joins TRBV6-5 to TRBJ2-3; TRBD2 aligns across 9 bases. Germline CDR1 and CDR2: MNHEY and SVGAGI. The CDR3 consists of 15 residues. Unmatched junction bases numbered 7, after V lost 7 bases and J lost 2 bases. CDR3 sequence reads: CASKLTSGYTDTQYF. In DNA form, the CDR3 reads TGTGCCAGCAAATTGACTAGCGGCTACACAGATACGCAGTATTTT.

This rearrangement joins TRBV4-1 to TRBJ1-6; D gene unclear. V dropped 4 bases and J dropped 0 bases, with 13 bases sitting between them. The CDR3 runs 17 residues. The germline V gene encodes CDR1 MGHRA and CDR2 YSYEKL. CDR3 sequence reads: CASSPNSASSYNSPLHF. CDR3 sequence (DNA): TGCGCCAGCAGCCCGAACTCCGCGAGCTCCTATAATTCACCCCTCCACTTT.

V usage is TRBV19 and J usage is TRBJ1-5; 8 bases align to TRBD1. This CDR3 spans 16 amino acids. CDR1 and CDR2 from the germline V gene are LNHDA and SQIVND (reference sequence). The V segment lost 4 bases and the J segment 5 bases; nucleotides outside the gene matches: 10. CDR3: CASSTRGAGGYQPQHF. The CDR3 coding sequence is TGTGCCAGTAGTACCCGTGGGGCAGGGGGCTATCAGCCCCAGCATTTT.

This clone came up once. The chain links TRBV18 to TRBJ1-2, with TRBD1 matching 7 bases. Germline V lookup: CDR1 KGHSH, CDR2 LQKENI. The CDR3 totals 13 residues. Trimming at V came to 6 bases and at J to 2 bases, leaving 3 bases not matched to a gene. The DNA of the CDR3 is TGTGCCAGCTCGGAGGGGGCGAACTATGGCTACACCTTC. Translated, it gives CASSEGANYGYTF.

The CDR3 bases are TGTGCCAGCAGCGGGGGACTAGCGGGAACTCCAGATACGCAGTATTTT. Translation: CASSGGLAGTPDTQYF. The rearrangement links TRBV9 to TRBJ2-3, with 13 nucleotides matching TRBD2. CDR3 length: 16 residues. The germline V gene encodes CDR1 SGDLS and CDR2 YYNGEE. The J segment lost 4 bases and the V segment lost 3 bases, leaving 5 bases of the junction unmatched.

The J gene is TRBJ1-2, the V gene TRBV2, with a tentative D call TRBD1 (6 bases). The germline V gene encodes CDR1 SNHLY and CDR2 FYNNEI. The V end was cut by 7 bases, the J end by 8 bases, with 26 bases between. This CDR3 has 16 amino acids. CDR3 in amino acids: CASNSQGGQNNMGYTF. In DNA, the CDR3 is TGTGCCAGCAACAGCCAAGGTGGACAGAACAATATGGGCTACACCTTC.

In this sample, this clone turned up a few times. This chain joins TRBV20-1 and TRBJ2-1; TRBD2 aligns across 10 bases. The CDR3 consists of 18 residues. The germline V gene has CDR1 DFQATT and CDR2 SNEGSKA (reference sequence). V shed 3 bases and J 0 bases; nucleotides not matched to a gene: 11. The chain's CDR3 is CSASPLAGVQSSYNEQFF. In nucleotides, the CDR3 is TGCAGTGCTAGTCCCCTAGCGGGGGTACAGAGCTCCTACAATGAGCAGTTCTTC.